Presented here are 21 T cell receptor beta chains from one specimen sequenced in a study of memory CD4+ T cells and cytomegalovirus serostatus. TCRdb keeps only in-frame clones here, not all; method: immunoSEQ multiplex PCR. This sample has approximately 56,000 clones, with roughly 82% found just once. The sort gate was single viable CD3+CD4+CD8-CD45RO+ cells for memory CD4+ T cells. Source material: memory CD4+ T cells from blood. These receptors were obtained from an adult in good health and CMV-seronegative.

The chain links TRBV6-1 to TRBJ2-1; D assignment may be TRBD1 or TRBD2 (6 bases each). The CDR3 contains 13 residues. V lost 6 bases to trimming and J lost 6 bases, with 12 bases between them. Germline V gene sequence: CDR1 MNHNS, CDR2 SASEGT. The chain's CDR3 is CASRVGGRNEQFF. The CDR3 DNA reads as TGTGCCAGCAGGGTGGGGGGCCGCAATGAGCAGTTCTTC.

The V call is TRBV7-2, the J call TRBJ2-2; 13 nucleotides align to TRBD2. The CDR3 totals 16 residues. The V gene's germline CDR1 is SGHTA and CDR2 FQGNSA. V dropped 5 bases and J dropped 8; count of bases not matched to a gene: 8. For the CDR3, the DNA is TGTGCCAGCAGCAAACTAGCGGGGGGGCCTGCGGGGGAGCTGTTTTTT. This codes for CASSKLAGGPAGELFF.

V gene TRBV6-5 combines with J gene TRBJ2-7; 7 bases match TRBD2. Losses at the gene ends were 10 bases for V and 8 bases for J; bases not matched to a gene: 8. Germline CDR1 and CDR2: MNHEY and SVGAGI. This CDR3 region has 11 residues. The CDR3 DNA reads TGTGCCACTAGCGGCCCGAAAAAGCAGTACTTC. Translating it yields CATSGPKKQYF.

The V gene is TRBV6-1, the J gene TRBJ1-4; 8 bases line up with TRBD1. With V trimmed by 4 bases and J by 7 bases, 5 bases remained unmatched. In germline, CDR1 is MNHNS, CDR2 SASEGT. The CDR3 covers 14 residues. The CDR3 protein is CASSGRTGSEKLFF. The CDR3 DNA sequence: TGTGCCAGCAGTGGTCGGACAGGGAGTGAAAAACTGTTTTTT.

The genes are TRBV4-3 and TRBJ1-1; TRBD1 matches 9 bases. Trimming cost V 4 bases and J 11 bases; bases outside gene matches: 11. Germline V gene data show CDR1 as LGHNA and CDR2 as YSLEER. The CDR3 contains 14 residues. In DNA, the CDR3 is TGCGCCAGCAGCCGGGACAGGGCCGCTGGAGGGGCTTTCTTT. Its translation is CASSRDRAAGGAFF.

J is TRBJ2-7 and V is TRBV28, with D unclear. There are 15 residues in the CDR3. CDR1 is MDHEN and CDR2 is SYDVKM in the germline V gene. V lost 5 bases and J 0 bases, leaving 14 bases between the germline ends. The CDR3 protein is CASSVPAALSYEQYF. For the CDR3, the DNA is TGTGCCAGCAGTGTGCCGGCCGCCCTCTCCTACGAGCAGTACTTC.

This sequence joins TRBV19 and TRBJ1-4, with 10 bases lining up with TRBD1. The germline gives CDR1 LNHDA, CDR2 SQIVND (reference sequence). This CDR3 is 19 amino acids long. Trimming removed 7 bases from V and 6 bases from J; junction bases left unmatched: 20. The CDR3 sequence: CASNSPRVPGQGPDEKLFF. The CDR3 DNA is TGTGCCAGTAATTCCCCGAGGGTCCCGGGACAGGGGCCGGATGAAAAACTGTTTTTT. Drawing the rest from reference TRBV19 and TRBJ1-4, the complete variable domain is DGGITQSPKYLFRKEGQNVTLSCEQNLNHDAMYWYRQDPGQGLRLIYYSQIVNDFQKGDIAEGYSVSREKKESFPLTVTSAQKNPTAFYLCASNSPRVPGQGPDEKLFFGSGTQLSVL.

The rearrangement uses TRBV7-2 and TRBJ2-7; TRBD2 might be the D (6 bases). V was pared by 5 bases and J by 0 bases, with 17 bases between. The CDR3 length is 16 residues. Germline loops: CDR1 SGHTA, CDR2 FQGNSA. The CDR3 DNA reads as TGTGCCAGCAGCCCCCCCGACCAGACTAGCTCCTACGAGCAGTACTTC. Protein: CASSPPDQTSSYEQYF.

This sequence joins TRBV7-2 and TRBJ2-3; D uncertain. Germline-derived CDR1 and CDR2 are SGHTA and FQGNSA. The CDR3 consists of 13 residues. Trimming pared 1 base from V and 7 bases from J, leaving 9 bases between. Written as DNA, the CDR3 is TGTGCCAGCAGCTTAGGCGGCGAGTATACGCAGTATTTT. Encoded protein: CASSLGGEYTQYF.

This chain connects TRBV11-1 to TRBJ2-6, with D perhaps TRBD1 or TRBD2 (5 bases each). This CDR3 is built from 15 residues. Trimming pared 5 bases from V and 2 bases from J, leaving 10 bases between. CDR1 and CDR2 (germline): SGHAT, FQDESV (reference sequence). CDR3 loop: CASSPLGAGANVLTF. CDR3 DNA: TGTGCCAGCAGCCCCTTGGGGGCTGGGGCCAACGTCCTGACTTTC.

The V and J genes are TRBV10-3 and TRBJ1-3; D may be TRBD1 (6 bases). V was pared by 10 bases and J by 1 base, with 17 bases between. CDR3 length: 15 amino acids. CDR1 and CDR2 (germline): ENHRY, SYGVKD. The CDR3 spells CATSPRGGSGNTIYF. CDR3 sequence (DNA): TGTGCCACCTCCCCCAGGGGAGGGTCTGGAAACACCATATATTTT.

The chain uses TRBV5-1 and TRBJ1-1; no firm D call. This CDR3 has 13 residues. Per germline, CDR1 SGHRS and CDR2 YFSETQ. V shed 0 bases and J shed 5 bases, with 8 bases lying between them. The CDR3 coding sequence is TGCGCCAGCAGCTTGGGGGGAGGAACTGAAGCTTTCTTT. This translates into CASSLGGGTEAFF.

V gene TRBV4-3 combines with J gene TRBJ1-2; TRBD1 is a possible D gene (5 bases). V was shortened by 0 bases and J by 8 bases, with 16 bases between the two germline ends. Germline V gene sequence: CDR1 LGHNA, CDR2 YSLEER. There are 15 residues in the CDR3. The CDR3: CASSQEGVPIGGYTF. CDR3 coding DNA: TGCGCCAGCAGCCAAGAAGGGGTGCCCATAGGGGGCTACACCTTC.

Here the CDR3 DNA reads TGTGCCAGCAGCTTAGACGGGACAGGGCAAGAGACCCAGTACTTC. Its translation is CASSLDGTGQETQYF. The V gene is TRBV11-1, the J gene TRBJ2-5, with 9 positions matching TRBD1. Germline trimming cut 1 base from V and 2 bases from J; bases unmatched to any gene: 2. Germline assignment: CDR1 SGHAT and CDR2 FQDESV (reference sequence). The CDR3 extends over 15 amino acids. Filled out from reference TRBV11-1 and TRBJ2-5, the complete variable domain reads EAEVAQSPRYKITEKSQAVAFWCDPISGHATLYWYRQILGQGPELLVQFQDESVVDDSQLPKDRFSAERLKGVDSTLKIQPAELGDSAMYLCASSLDGTGQETQYFGPGTRLLVL.

The chain couples TRBV7-2 to TRBJ2-5, with D maybe TRBD1 (6 bases). V was shortened by 5 bases and J by 2 bases, with 12 bases between the two germline ends. CDR3 length equals 14 residues. From germline, CDR1 is SGHTA and CDR2 FQGNSA. CDR3 sequence (DNA): TGTGCCAGCAGCCCATTAGGACAGCAAGAGACCCAGTACTTC. Its translation is CASSPLGQQETQYF.

The V call is TRBV5-1, the J call TRBJ2-7; either TRBD1 or TRBD2 may supply D (5 bases each). The CDR3 spans 13 residues. Looked up from germline, CDR1 is SGHRS and CDR2 is YFSETQ. V lost 4 bases, J lost 3 bases, and 11 bases lay in between. The CDR3 DNA reads TGCGCCAGCAGCACGGGACCGCGCTACGAGCAGTACTTC. It encodes CASSTGPRYEQYF.

The sample holds a few counts of this clone. The chain joins TRBV2 to TRBJ2-3, with D perhaps assigned TRBD1 or TRBD2 (6 bases each). Trimming took 3 bases from V and 2 from J, leaving 15 bases between them. Germline CDR1 SNHLY, CDR2 FYNNEI. The CDR3 is made up of 16 amino acids. CDR3 sequence reads: CASSEGSGANTDTQYF. In DNA form, the CDR3 reads TGTGCCAGCAGTGAGGGTTCGGGGGCTAACACAGATACGCAGTATTTT.

This chain connects TRBV6-6 to TRBJ1-5; D may be TRBD1 (6 bases). CDR3 length equals 13 residues. Germline CDR1 MNHNY, CDR2 SVGAGI (reference sequence). V lost 7 bases to trimming and J lost 5 bases, with 12 bases between them. CDR3 DNA sequence: TGTGCCAGCACCACAGGGCCACATCAGCCCCAGCATTTT. Amino acid sequence: CASTTGPHQPQHF.

The CDR3 spells CASSILAGTRTDTQYF. CDR3 coding DNA: TGTGCCAGTAGTATATTGGCGGGTACCCGCACAGATACGCAGTATTTT. V usage is TRBV19 and J usage is TRBJ2-3; tentatively, D is TRBD2 (5 bases). Trimming removed 2 bases at V and 1 base at J, with 13 bases between. The length of the CDR3 is 16 residues. Germline assignment: CDR1 LNHDA and CDR2 SQIVND (reference sequence).

This chain uses TRBV5-1 with TRBJ2-1; D remains unclear. V lost 0 bases and J 7 bases, leaving 11 bases between the germline ends. Per the germline V gene, CDR1 is SGHRS and CDR2 is YFSETQ. This CDR3 is 14 amino acids long. The CDR3, as DNA: TGCGCCAGCAGCTTGGAGCCTAGAAGTAATGAGCAGTTCTTC. It is translated as CASSLEPRSNEQFF.

This chain links TRBV14 with TRBJ1-2, with 7 bases aligning to TRBD1. The J segment lost 4 bases and the V segment lost 3 bases, leaving 8 bases of the junction unmatched. The CDR3 extends over 15 amino acids. Per the germline V gene, CDR1 is SGHDN and CDR2 is FVKESK. The CDR3, as DNA: TGTGCCAGCAGCCACTCTCTACAGGGGTCCTATGGCTACACCTTC. This gives the protein CASSHSLQGSYGYTF.